This TCR beta chain is from a study of blood T cell repertoires in COVID-19. Overall study context: Donors in the United States, Italy and Spain gave samples during acute or convalescent COVID-19. From T cells, B-cell-depleted T cells, or PBMCs came the material, which was cDNA or gDNA.

The V gene's germline CDR1 is SGDLS and CDR2 YYNGEE. This CDR3 spans 15 amino acids. V lost 0 bases, J lost 5 bases, and 6 bases stayed unmatched. As processed by the authors: Estimation of nucleated cell counts relied on the amplification of reference gene primers. Using immunoSEQ multiplex PCR, the repertoire was profiled, and TCRdb retains in-frame clones only, with some absent. That table is the source of V, J and clone size, and D and trimming were worked out from the DNA. This table holds hundreds of thousands of clones, around nine tenths found once. The Seattle patients, enrolled during active infection, were followed longitudinally.

This sequence originates from a woman between 70 and 85 years old with COVID-19, enrolled during active disease. This chain joins TRBV9 and TRBJ2-5, with TRBD2 identical over 8 bases. Sequencing used peripheral blood. CDR3 DNA sequence: TGTGCCAGCAGCGTAGCTGGTAGCGGGGCTGAGACCCAGTACTTC. This sequence encodes CASSVAGSGAETQYF. Full variable domain (outside the CDR3, taken from reference TRBV9 and TRBJ2-5): DSGVTQTPKHLITATGQRVTLRCSPRSGDLSVYWYQQSLDQGLQFLIQYYNGEERAKGNILERFSAQQFPDLHSELNLSSLELGDSALYFCASSVAGSGAETQYFGPGTRLLVL.